This TCR beta chain was found in a study of blood T cell repertoires in COVID-19. Data came from immunoSEQ multiplex PCR; TCRdb stores just in-frame clones and leaves some out. The sample carries about 410,000 clones, 89% recorded once. Participants, 18 to 89 years old, spanned about two dozen US areas. Assignments of participants to cohorts depended upon their own reported clinical history. This TCR came from a woman under 40 who had recovered from COVID-19. Sample: PBMCs or T cells enriched from blood (not recorded which).

CDR3 protein: CASRPTGTGAVHNEQFF. In nucleotides, the CDR3 is TGTGCCAGCAGGCCCACCGGGACAGGGGCGGTACACAATGAGCAGTTCTTC. The V call is TRBV28, the J call TRBJ2-1; TRBD1 matches at 10 bases. Germline trimming cut 6 bases from V and 5 bases from J; bases unmatched to any gene: 13. The V gene's germline CDR1 is MDHEN and CDR2 SYDVKM. The CDR3 consists of 17 residues.